The 24 T cell receptor beta chains listed next were all sequenced from one sample in a study of identical twins. Via MiXCR, TCRdb re-called the 5' RACE reads, giving one row per CDR3 protein. Among 500,000 to 600,000 distinct CDR3 sequences, less than 25% were seen once, and the ten largest hold around 0.9%. This same sample was also part of a study on T cells expressing NK-cell markers.

Sequencing was carried out using CD4+ T cells sorted from blood. Receptor source: a woman between 18 and 29 years old in good health.

This clonotype was found a few times. The V gene is TRBV20-1, the J gene TRBJ2-1; TRBD2 might be the D (5 bases). Germline loops: CDR1 DFQATT, CDR2 SNEGSKA (reference sequence). The length of the CDR3 is 12 residues. V gave up 7 bases and J gave up 2 bases, with 9 bases separating them. The CDR3 sequence: CSVGSAYNEQFF. CDR3 coding DNA: TGCAGTGTTGGTAGCGCCTACAATGAGCAGTTCTTC.

The V and J genes are TRBV20-1 and TRBJ2-3; either TRBD1 or TRBD2 may supply D (5 bases each). Trimming took 1 base from V and 2 from J, leaving 13 bases between them. Germline V gene sequence: CDR1 DFQATT, CDR2 SNEGSKA (reference sequence). The CDR3 covers 15 residues. The CDR3 sequence is CSARVGVRDTDTQYF. CDR3 in DNA: TGCAGTGCTAGAGTGGGGGTGAGGGACACAGATACGCAGTATTTT.

This clonotype was detected a few times. The chain uses TRBV20-1 and TRBJ1-5; D might be TRBD1 (6 bases). This CDR3 region has 15 residues. V was cut by 3 bases and J by 3 bases, with 15 bases left in between. Germline CDR1 reads DFQATT; CDR2 reads SNEGSKA (reference sequence). The DNA of the CDR3 is TGCAGTGCTAGTCCGGAGGGGGAAAACAATCAGCCCCAGCATTTT. This encodes CSASPEGENNQPQHF.

The chain links TRBV15 to TRBJ1-4, with D possibly being TRBD1 (5 bases). Deletions cut 9 bases from V and 10 bases from J, with 15 bases between. There are 12 residues in the CDR3. Germline CDR1 is LNHNV and CDR2 is YYDKDF (reference sequence). CDR3 in amino acids: CATGDTGGKLFF. The CDR3 region has the DNA TGTGCCACGGGGGATACGGGGGGAAAACTGTTTTTT.

This clonotype was seen a handful of times. This chain uses TRBV6-5 with TRBJ2-7, with 7 bases identical to TRBD2. Germline V gene data show CDR1 as MNHEY and CDR2 as SVGAGI. Trimming at V came to 0 bases and at J to 3 bases, leaving 11 bases not matched to a gene. The CDR3 is 17 residues long. The CDR3 sequence: CASSYSALTSSGYEQYF. The DNA for the CDR3 is TGTGCCAGCAGTTACTCGGCGCTGACTAGCAGTGGCTACGAGCAGTACTTC.

This clonotype came up a few times. The chain carries TRBV5-6 and TRBJ1-3; 9 bases fit TRBD1. Trimming at V came to 4 bases and at J to 0 bases, leaving 8 bases not matched to a gene. The CDR3 runs 17 residues. Germline assignment: CDR1 SGHDT and CDR2 YYEEEE. The CDR3, as DNA: TGTGCCAGCAGCCTGGGACAGGGCCCTTCCTCTGGAAACACCATATATTTT. Its translation: CASSLGQGPSSGNTIYF.

V and J are TRBV7-2 and TRBJ2-2; D gene uncertain. Germline CDR1 reads SGHTA; CDR2 reads FQGNSA. This CDR3 has 13 amino acids. Between the trimmed V and J ends, which lost 5 bases and 8 bases, there was a span of 12 bases. The CDR3 region is CASSLYMGGELFF. In nucleotides, the CDR3 is TGTGCCAGCAGCCTTTACATGGGAGGGGAGCTGTTTTTT.

Only a few counts were recorded for this clonotype. This rearrangement joins TRBV4-2 to TRBJ1-6; D remains unclear. The ends were cut back, 0 bases at V and 4 bases at J, with 13 bases in the middle. In germline, CDR1 is LGHNA, CDR2 YNFKEQ. The CDR3 loop spans 17 amino acids. CDR3 sequence: CASSQDLVDSYNSPLHF. The CDR3 DNA reads TGTGCCAGCAGCCAAGATCTGGTAGACTCTTATAATTCACCCCTCCACTTT.

The chain carries TRBV6-5 and TRBJ2-1; 9 bases match TRBD2. The CDR3 length is 15 residues. The junction had 6 bases not matched to a gene; V was cut back by 4 bases and J by 5 bases. Germline CDR1 and CDR2: MNHEY and SVGAGI. In DNA, the CDR3 is TGTGCCAGCAGTTCAGTAGCGGGGGCGAACAATGAGCAGTTCTTC. Protein: CASSSVAGANNEQFF.

V gene TRBV20-1 combines with J gene TRBJ1-1; 7 positions match TRBD1. This CDR3 spans 13 amino acids. After removal of 6 bases from V and 4 bases from J, the junction contained 8 bases not matched to a gene. The V gene's germline CDR1 is DFQATT and CDR2 SNEGSKA (reference sequence). CDR3 in DNA: TGCAGTGCCCCTACGGCAGGGGGCACTGAAGCTTTCTTT. Its protein product is CSAPTAGGTEAFF.

This clonotype came up a few times. J is TRBJ1-2 and V is TRBV9, with D hard to call. The CDR3 is 15 amino acids. V lost 0 bases to trimming and J lost 4 bases, with 13 bases between them. The germline gives CDR1 SGDLS, CDR2 YYNGEE. CDR3 DNA sequence: TGTGCCAGCAGCGTAGAAGGCAGAGTCATCTATGGCTACACCTTC. Protein: CASSVEGRVIYGYTF.

This clonotype came up a few times. V and J are TRBV2 and TRBJ2-5, with TRBD2 as a possible D gene (6 bases). CDR1 is SNHLY, CDR2 FYNNEI, per germline. V was shortened by 9 bases and J by 5 bases, with 16 bases between the two germline ends. CDR3 length: 13 residues. CDR3 loop: CARVGAGGETQYF. The DNA for the CDR3 is TGTGCCAGGGTAGGGGCTGGAGGGGAGACCCAGTACTTC.

This clonotype was recorded many times. The chain combines TRBV12-3 or TRBV12-4 with TRBJ1-5; D remains unclear. V was shortened by 6 bases and J by 3 bases, with 9 bases between the two germline ends. This CDR3 spans 13 amino acids. The CDR3 is CASREGNNQPQHF. In DNA, the CDR3 is TGTGCCAGCAGAGAGGGCAACAATCAGCCCCAGCATTTT.

This rearrangement joins TRBV12-5 to TRBJ2-6, with 13 bases fitting TRBD2. V lost 2 bases, J lost 1 base, and 11 bases stayed unmatched. The CDR3 spans 21 residues. Germline assignment: CDR1 LGHNT and CDR2 FRNRAP. The chain's CDR3 is CASGLLSGTSGILSGANVLTF. The CDR3 DNA reads as TGTGCTAGTGGTTTGCTCTCCGGGACTAGCGGGATTCTATCTGGGGCCAACGTCCTGACTTTC.

The J gene is TRBJ2-7, the V gene TRBV18; TRBD1 matches 10 bases. From germline, CDR1 is KGHSH and CDR2 LQKENI. V shed 1 base, J shed 4 bases, and the junction held 10 bases outside the gene matches. The CDR3 covers 17 residues. CDR3 region: CASSPLTTGGREYEQYF. Here the CDR3 DNA reads TGTGCCAGCTCACCACTCACGACAGGGGGCAGGGAGTACGAGCAGTACTTC.

The genes are TRBV14 and TRBJ1-3; D uncertain. Germline lookup yields CDR1 SGHDN and CDR2 FVKESK. Trimming pared 1 base from V and 6 bases from J, leaving 4 bases between. The CDR3 extends over 12 amino acids. The CDR3 protein is CASSQVLNTIYF. For the CDR3, the DNA is TGTGCCAGCAGCCAAGTTTTAAACACCATATATTTT. The full variable domain, its missing parts supplied by reference TRBV14 and TRBJ1-3, is EAGVTQFPSHSVIEKGQTVTLRCDPISGHDNLYWYRRVMGKEIKFLLHFVKESKQDESGMPNNRFLAERTGGTYSTLKVQPAELEDSGVYFCASSQVLNTIYFGEGSWLTVV.

V gene TRBV14 combines with J gene TRBJ1-1; D is perhaps TRBD1 (5 bases). The CDR3 length is 15 residues. Between the trimmed V and J ends, which lost 4 bases and 1 base, there was a span of 13 bases. The V gene's germline CDR1 is SGHDN and CDR2 FVKESK. DNA for the CDR3: TGTGCCAGCAGCCGCGGGGCAGGGCGGAACACTGAAGCTTTCTTT. This gives the protein CASSRGAGRNTEAFF.

The chain joins TRBV20-1 to TRBJ2-1, with 12 bases identical to TRBD2. The CDR3 has 15 residues. V dropped 2 bases and J dropped 4; count of bases not matched to a gene: 3. Per the germline V gene, CDR1 is DFQATT and CDR2 is SNEGSKA (reference sequence). The CDR3 nucleotides read TGCAGTGCTAGACCCCTAGCGGGGGGGTACAATGAGCAGTTCTTC. Its translation: CSARPLAGGYNEQFF.

This clonotype was picked up a small number of times. As DNA, the CDR3 is TGTGCCAGCAGCTTAGTAGCGGGAGGACAAGAGACCCAGTACTTC. This translates into CASSLVAGGQETQYF. This chain connects TRBV7-2 to TRBJ2-5, with 10 nucleotides matching TRBD2. CDR1 and CDR2 from the germline V gene are SGHTA and FQGNSA. Losses at the gene ends were 1 base for V and 2 bases for J; bases not matched to a gene: 1. This CDR3 contains 15 residues.

This clonotype appeared many times. This chain connects TRBV20-1 to TRBJ2-7; D is uncertain. The V end was cut by 1 base, the J end by 5 bases, with 6 bases between. CDR3 length equals 11 residues. Germline loops: CDR1 DFQATT, CDR2 SNEGSKA (reference sequence). CDR3: CSARGRHEQYF. CDR3 bases: TGCAGTGCTAGAGGCCGGCACGAGCAGTACTTC.

This chain uses TRBV20-1 with TRBJ1-1; 8 bases are shared with TRBD1. This CDR3 has 13 amino acids. Germline V CDR1 and CDR2: DFQATT, SNEGSKA (reference sequence). J was trimmed by 3 bases and V by 3 bases; bases with no gene match: 3. The CDR3 spells CSASPGGYTEAFF. Written as DNA, the CDR3 is TGCAGTGCTAGCCCAGGGGGCTACACTGAAGCTTTCTTT.

This clonotype was detected ten times or more. The chain is built from TRBV20-1 and TRBJ2-3; 8 positions match TRBD2. Looked up from germline, CDR1 is DFQATT and CDR2 is SNEGSKA (reference sequence). The junction had 4 bases not matched to a gene; V was cut back by 3 bases and J by 2 bases. This CDR3 region has 14 residues. The CDR3 loop reads CSARLAGYTDTQYF. The CDR3 DNA reads TGCAGTGCTAGGCTAGCGGGCTACACAGATACGCAGTATTTT.

The J gene is TRBJ2-5, the V gene TRBV6-6, with D possibly being TRBD1 (6 bases). V was pared by 8 bases and J by 1 base, with 8 bases between. Germline CDR1 reads MNHNY; CDR2 reads SVGAGI (reference sequence). The CDR3 loop spans 12 amino acids. This CDR3 reads CASRTAQETQYF. The CDR3 nucleotides are TGTGCCAGCCGGACAGCCCAAGAGACCCAGTACTTC.

This clonotype came up a few times. The chain has TRBV9 and TRBJ1-6, with 8 positions matching TRBD1. In germline, CDR1 is SGDLS, CDR2 YYNGEE. V was pared by 2 bases and J by 7 bases, with 2 bases of the junction left unmatched. The CDR3 spans 14 residues. The CDR3 DNA follows: TGTGCCAGCAGCGTGCGGGACAGGAATTCACCCCTCCACTTT. Translated: CASSVRDRNSPLHF.